The rows below give T cell receptor beta chains drawn from one sample of a study of regulatory T cells in long-lasting Graves disease. TCRdb reanalysed the multiplex PCR reads using MiXCR and keeps one entry per CDR3 protein. The sample yields approximately 310,000 distinct CDR3 sequences, about a sixth seen once. Specimen: peripheral blood mononuclear cells (PBMCs), collected at new diagnosis, from a patient treated with antithyroid drugs. The receptors shown here come from a female donor with Graves disease. Both conserved end residues are part of each CDR3. The order of the fields is D gene, clone size, J gene, V gene, CDR3 protein, CDR3 DNA. The D gene is left open where the match is weak. Only part of the rows carry a size: once, few, many, or a class if the clone is expanded.

NA,many,TRBJ2-2,TRBV28,CASSWRGLNGELFF,TGTGCCAGCTCCTGGAGGGGATTGAACGGGGAGCTGTTTTTT
NA,many,TRBJ1-1,TRBV9,CASSRSQGSNTEAFF,TGTGCCAGCAGCAGATCACAGGGATCGAACACTGAAGCTTTCTTT
TRBD2,many,TRBJ2-3,TRBV27,CASSPGLAGGPDTQYF,TGTGCCAGCAGCCCGGGACTAGCGGGAGGGCCCGATACGCAGTATTTT
TRBD1,many,TRBJ2-3,TRBV19,CASMGQGLDTQYF,TGTGCCAGTATGGGACAGGGGTTGGATACGCAGTATTTT
NA,many,TRBJ1-2,TRBV3-1,CASSQSTPDLHGYTF,TGTGCCAGCAGCCAATCGACTCCCGATCTTCATGGCTACACCTTC
NA,few,TRBJ1-5,TRBV24-1,CATSDPTWTMHF,TGTGCCACCAGTGACCCAACCTGGACAATGCATTTT
NA,many,TRBJ2-3,TRBV25-1,CASSEWGDSTDTQYF,TGTGCCAGCAGTGAATGGGGGGACTCTACAGATACGCAGTATTTT
TRBD2,NA,TRBJ2-1,TRBV12-3/TRBV12-4,CASSLSGRANEQFF,TGTGCCAGCAGTTTGAGCGGGAGGGCCAATGAGCAGTTCTTC
NA,many,TRBJ1-2,TRBV28,CATLPGGTNYGYTF,TGTGCCACCCTACCGGGGGGAACTAACTATGGCTACACCTTC
TRBD1,NA,TRBJ2-7,TRBV19,CASRRRQGAYEQYF,TGTGCCAGTAGGAGGAGGCAGGGGGCCTACGAGCAGTACTTC
TRBD1,many,TRBJ2-1,TRBV14,CASSQLTGGNEQFF,TGTGCCAGCAGCCAGTTGACAGGGGGCAATGAGCAGTTCTTC
NA,many,TRBJ2-7,TRBV12-3/TRBV12-4,CASSLHGARSYEQYF,TGTGCCAGCAGTTTACACGGGGCTAGGTCGTACGAGCAGTACTTC
NA,NA,TRBJ1-5,TRBV20-1,CFRPGGNQPQHF,TGCTTTCGGCCCGGGGGCAATCAGCCCCAGCATTTT
NA,many,TRBJ1-1,TRBV6-1,CASSDLGGGATEAFF,TGTGCCAGCAGTGACTTGGGCGGGGGAGCCACTGAAGCTTTCTTT
NA,NA,TRBJ2-7,TRBV30,CAWSVSAVTYEQYF,TGTGCCTGGAGTGTATCAGCGGTTACCTACGAGCAGTACTTC
TRBD2,many,TRBJ2-7,TRBV5-1,CASSLDSSRAGGNEQYF,TGCGCCAGCAGCTTGGATTCTTCGCGAGCGGGAGGGAACGAGCAGTACTTC
NA,many,TRBJ2-2,TRBV3-1,CASSPGTVNTGELFF,TGTGCCAGCAGCCCCGGGACGGTGAACACCGGGGAGCTGTTTTTT
NA,NA,TRBJ1-2,TRBV20-1,CSARDQAEYGYTF,TGCAGTGCTAGAGATCAGGCGGAGTATGGCTACACCTTC
NA,NA,TRBJ2-7,TRBV11-1,CASSLTPARSYEQYF,TGTGCCAGCAGCTTGACACCCGCCAGGTCCTACGAGCAGTACTTC
NA,NA,TRBJ1-3,TRBV6-1,CASSEGDGSGNTIYF,TGTGCCAGCAGTGAAGGGGACGGCTCTGGAAACACCATATATTTT